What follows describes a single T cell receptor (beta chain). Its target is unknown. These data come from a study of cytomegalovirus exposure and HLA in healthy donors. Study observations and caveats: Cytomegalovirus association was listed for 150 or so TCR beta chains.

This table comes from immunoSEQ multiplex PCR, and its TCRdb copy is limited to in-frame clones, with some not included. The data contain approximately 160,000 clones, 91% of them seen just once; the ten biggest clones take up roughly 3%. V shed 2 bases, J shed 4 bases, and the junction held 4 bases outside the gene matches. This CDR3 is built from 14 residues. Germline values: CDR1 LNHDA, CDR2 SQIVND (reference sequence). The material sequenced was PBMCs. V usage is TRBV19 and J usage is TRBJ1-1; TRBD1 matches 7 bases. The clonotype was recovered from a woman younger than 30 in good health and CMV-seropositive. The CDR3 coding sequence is TGTGCCAGTAGTATATCTGAGGGGGCCACTGAAGCTTTCTTT. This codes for CASSISEGATEAFF.